This entry lists 30 T cell receptor beta chains sequenced from one sample in a study of regulatory T cells in long-lasting Graves disease. Assembly of TCR beta libraries relied on iRepertoire HTBI primers together with Arm-PCR of CDR3 regions. Using its own MiXCR run on the multiplex PCR reads, TCRdb lists one record per CDR3 protein. The sample has a few hundred thousand distinct CDR3 sequences, about a quarter seen once. Time point described: persistent/refractory GD, antithyroid drugs over 5 years with positive TRAb. Researchers made the TCR library from RNA that was extracted from PBMCs. Sample: peripheral blood mononuclear cells (PBMCs), taken when the disease was refractory, from a patient treated with antithyroid drugs. Receptor source: a female donor with Graves disease.

The chain has TRBV20-1 and TRBJ1-4; 9 bases match TRBD1. The CDR3 consists of 13 residues. CDR1 is DFQATT, CDR2 SNEGSKA, per germline (reference sequence). The CDR3, as DNA: TGCAGGCTCCGGGGACAGGGAGGAGAAAAACTGTTTTTT. Amino acids: CRLRGQGGEKLFF.

V usage is TRBV7-9 and J usage is TRBJ1-4; D is unresolved. CDR1 is SEHNR and CDR2 is FQNEAQ in the germline V gene (reference sequence). The CDR3 runs to 15 residues. Trimming shortened V by 1 base and J by 6 bases, and 12 bases separated the two germline ends. CDR3 sequence (DNA): TGTGCCAGCAGCTTAGACGTAGGCACCGATGAAAAACTGTTTTTT. This translates into CASSLDVGTDEKLFF.

This clonotype was picked up many times. The chain is built from TRBV11-1 and TRBJ1-1; 8 bases match TRBD1. Germline assignment: CDR1 SGHAT and CDR2 FQDESV (reference sequence). There are 16 residues in the CDR3. V lost 4 bases and J lost 0; bases outside the gene matches: 7. Here the CDR3 DNA reads TGTGCCAGCAGCTCACGACAGGGGCCGATGAACACTGAAGCTTTCTTT. It yields the protein CASSSRQGPMNTEAFF.

In its sample, this clonotype was seen many times. The chain combines TRBV18 with TRBJ1-1; tentatively, D is TRBD1 (6 bases). V lost 3 bases, J lost 7 bases, and 9 bases lay in between. CDR3 length equals 12 residues. Germline CDR1 is KGHSH and CDR2 is LQKENI. In DNA, the CDR3 is TGTGCCAGCTCACCCGGACAGTTTGAAGCTTTCTTT. Its protein product is CASSPGQFEAFF. Full variable domain (missing parts from reference TRBV18 and TRBJ1-1): NAGVMQNPRHLVRRRGQEARLRCSPMKGHSHVYWYRQLPEEGLKFMVYLQKENIIDESGMPKERFSAEFPKEGPSILRIQQVVRGDSAAYFCASSPGQFEAFFGQGTRLTVV.

This sequence joins TRBV7-9 and TRBJ2-2; D not resolved. Germline V gene lookup returns CDR1 SEHNR and CDR2 FQNEAQ (reference sequence). CDR3 length: 15 amino acids. The V end was cut by 5 bases, the J end by 2 bases, with 12 bases between. In DNA, the CDR3 is TGTGCCAGCAGCCCCAGCCTCAGAAACACCGGGGAGCTGTTTTTT. Protein: CASSPSLRNTGELFF. Complete variable domain (other parts from reference TRBV7-9 and TRBJ2-2): DTGVSQNPRHKITKRGQNVTFRCDPISEHNRLYWYRQTLGQGPEFLTYFQNEAQLEKSRLLSDRFSAERPKGSFSTLEIQRTEQGDSAMYLCASSPSLRNTGELFFGEGSRLTVL.

As concerns this clonotype: Since a much larger clone is just one base distant, this may be a read error. The rearrangement links TRBV27 to TRBJ1-5; D is perhaps TRBD1 (6 bases). V lost 3 bases and J 2 bases, leaving 11 bases between the germline ends. The CDR3 contains 15 residues. Germline V gives CDR1 MNHEY, CDR2 SMNVEV (reference sequence). This chain's CDR3 is CASSLTGFGNQPQHF. The DNA for the CDR3 is TGTGCCAGCAGTTTGACAGGATTTGGCAATCAGCCCCAGCATTTT.

There are a few counts of this clonotype. CDR3 residues: CASSIGATGGFRGYTF. The CDR3 region has the DNA TGTGCCAGTAGTATAGGGGCGACAGGGGGCTTTCGTGGCTACACCTTC. The genes are TRBV19 and TRBJ1-2; 10 bases line up with TRBD1. V was clipped by 1 base and J by 7 bases; unmatched bases: 9. The CDR3 runs to 16 residues. CDR1 and CDR2 from the germline V gene are LNHDA and SQIVND (reference sequence).

This clonotype showed up many times. V gene TRBV6-5 combines with J gene TRBJ2-5; 9 bases match TRBD2. Germline CDR1 reads MNHEY; CDR2 reads SVGAGI. This CDR3 spans 16 amino acids. With 2 bases clipped from V and 5 bases from J, the junction kept 9 bases outside the gene matches. CDR3 bases: TGTGCCAGCAGTTACCGTAGCGGGAGAGATGGGGAGACCCAGTACTTC. Its translation: CASSYRSGRDGETQYF.

A few counts support this clonotype. The rearrangement joins TRBV29-1 to TRBJ1-2, with D uncertain. This CDR3 has 11 amino acids. With 1 base removed from V and 7 bases from J, the gap between germline ends came to 7 bases. Germline V gene lookup returns CDR1 SQVTM and CDR2 ANQGSEA. CDR3 in amino acids: CSVEGSGGYTF. CDR3 in DNA: TGCAGCGTTGAAGGGTCTGGTGGCTACACCTTC.

This rearrangement joins TRBV6-2 or TRBV6-3 to TRBJ2-2; 8 nucleotides match TRBD2. There are 15 residues in the CDR3. Germline CDR1 MNHEY, CDR2 SVGEGT. V shed 2 bases, J shed 5 bases, and the junction held 4 bases outside the gene matches. Written as DNA, the CDR3 is TGTGCCAGCAGTTACCGGGAGGGTGGGACCGGGGAGCTGTTTTTT. Translated, it gives CASSYREGGTGELFF.

The rearrangement joins TRBV20-1 to TRBJ1-5; D unclear. The V and J ends lost 3 bases and 8 bases respectively, with 8 bases between them. Germline CDR1 DFQATT, CDR2 SNEGSKA (reference sequence). The CDR3 is 11 amino acids. CDR3 amino acids: CSARGEKPQHF. DNA for the CDR3: TGCAGTGCTAGGGGAGAGAAGCCCCAGCATTTT.

In its sample, this clonotype was seen many times. The V gene is TRBV11-1, the J gene TRBJ2-6; D gene unclear. Germline assignment: CDR1 SGHAT and CDR2 FQDESV (reference sequence). The CDR3 spans 14 residues. Trimming took 2 bases from V and 3 from J, leaving 5 bases between them. The CDR3 sequence is CASSLSGGANVLTF. For the CDR3, the DNA is TGTGCCAGCAGCTTATCGGGTGGGGCCAACGTCCTGACTTTC.

In its sample, this clonotype was seen a few times. The chain uses TRBV6-2 or TRBV6-3 and TRBJ2-5, with 13 bases fitting TRBD2. The junction had 18 bases not matched to a gene; V was cut back by 5 bases and J by 6 bases. In germline, CDR1 is MNHEY, CDR2 SVGEGT. The CDR3 loop spans 19 amino acids. CDR3 protein: CASSGPTSGRLILLKTQYF. The DNA of the CDR3 is TGTGCCAGCAGTGGACCGACTAGCGGGAGGTTAATTCTTCTAAAGACCCAGTACTTC.

V usage is TRBV9 and J usage is TRBJ1-2; unclear D gene. V lost 0 bases to trimming and J lost 2 bases, with 8 bases between them. CDR1 is SGDLS, CDR2 YYNGEE, per germline. This CDR3 contains 14 residues. In DNA, the CDR3 is TGTGCCAGCAGCGTAGGTTCAGCGAACTATGGCTACACCTTC. It yields the protein CASSVGSANYGYTF.

This clonotype was observed at least ten times. This rearrangement joins TRBV13 to TRBJ1-2; D gene unclear. Trimming pared 5 bases from V and 6 bases from J, leaving 13 bases between. The CDR3 is 13 residues long. Germline CDR1 and CDR2: PRHDT and FYEKMQ (reference sequence). CDR3 DNA sequence: TGTGCCAGCAGCCGCCCTCGAGGAAATGGCTACACCTTC. This codes for CASSRPRGNGYTF.

V usage is TRBV9 and J usage is TRBJ2-7; no firm D call. This CDR3 spans 14 amino acids. V was trimmed by 4 bases and J by 0 bases, leaving 11 bases between them. Germline values: CDR1 SGDLS, CDR2 YYNGEE. CDR3 nucleotide sequence: TGTGCCAGCAGCCCGCGATCTAACTCCTACGAGCAGTACTTC. Protein sequence: CASSPRSNSYEQYF.

This chain connects TRBV7-6 to TRBJ2-7, with 12 bases identical to TRBD1. Germline V gene lookup returns CDR1 SGHVS and CDR2 FNYEAQ. After removal of 4 bases from V and 7 bases from J, the junction contained 11 bases not matched to a gene. This CDR3 is 16 amino acids long. CDR3 nucleotides: TGTGCCAGCAGCTCACTCGGGACAGGGGGCGCGTGGGAGCAGTACTTC. Its protein is CASSSLGTGGAWEQYF.

The table lists this clonotype with many counts. The chain is built from TRBV28 and TRBJ2-7; D perhaps matches TRBD2 (6 bases). The CDR3 is made up of 15 amino acids. Trimming cost V 3 bases and J 2 bases, with 14 bases left between them. Germline values: CDR1 MDHEN, CDR2 SYDVKM. The CDR3 protein is CASSLAGSPTYEQYF. In DNA, the CDR3 is TGTGCCAGCAGTTTGGCGGGGAGTCCCACCTACGAGCAGTACTTC.

The rearrangement uses TRBV5-5 and TRBJ2-4, with 7 bases fitting TRBD2. The CDR3 runs 14 residues. Germline CDR1 and CDR2: SGHKS and YYEKEE (reference sequence). The trim removed 0 bases at V and 7 bases at J, leaving 4 bases unmatched. This chain's CDR3 is CASSLDVGGNIQYF. For the CDR3, the DNA is TGTGCCAGCAGCTTGGATGTGGGGGGGAACATTCAGTACTTC. The variable domain in full, completed from reference TRBV5-5 and TRBJ2-4, reads DAGVTQSPTHLIKTRGQQVTLRCSPISGHKSVSWYQQVLGQGPQFIFQYYEKEERGRGNFPDRFSARQFPNYSSELNVNALLLGDSALYLCASSLDVGGNIQYFGAGTRLSVL.

V is TRBV20-1 and J is TRBJ2-3; 7 nucleotides match TRBD2. V was pared by 7 bases and J by 2 bases, with 12 bases of the junction left unmatched. The CDR3 is 15 residues long. CDR1 DFQATT and CDR2 SNEGSKA come from the germline V gene (reference sequence). The CDR3 spells CSVSGSLADTDTQYF. The CDR3 DNA reads TGCAGTGTCAGTGGTAGTCTAGCGGACACAGATACGCAGTATTTT.

The count of this clonotype is one. This chain connects TRBV7-2 to TRBJ2-4; 9 nucleotides align to TRBD2. V was clipped by 5 bases and J by 4 bases; unmatched bases: 12. This CDR3 contains 17 residues. The germline gives CDR1 SGHTA, CDR2 FQGNSA. The CDR3 sequence: CTSSAGGAGGLKNIQYF. DNA for the CDR3: TGTACCAGCAGCGCCGGGGGAGCGGGAGGTCTGAAAAACATTCAGTACTTC.

Of note for this clonotype: This may come from a read error, since a much larger clone is one base off. The genes are TRBV3-2 and TRBJ2-5. TRBV3-2 is annotated as a pseudogene. This CDR3 contains 12 residues. Written as DNA, the CDR3 is TGTGCCGGCAGCCAAGTGTATGAGACCCAGTACTTC. Its protein product is CAGSQVYETQYF.

The chain employs TRBV29-1 and TRBJ1-2; unclear D gene. Trimming took 2 bases from V and 4 from J, leaving 8 bases between them. This CDR3 has 12 residues. In germline, CDR1 is SQVTM, CDR2 ANQGSEA. Here the CDR3 DNA reads TGCAGCGTTGAAAATGGAGGCTATGGCTACACCTTC. It encodes CSVENGGYGYTF.

The chain uses TRBV7-9 and TRBJ2-7; 8 nucleotides match TRBD1. J gave up 2 bases and V 3 bases, and 3 bases lay outside the gene matches. The germline V gene encodes CDR1 SEHNR and CDR2 FQNEAQ (reference sequence). The CDR3 loop spans 14 amino acids. CDR3 sequence reads: CASSLWTGTYEQYF. In nucleotides, the CDR3 is TGTGCCAGCAGCTTGTGGACAGGGACCTACGAGCAGTACTTC.

This clonotype appeared many times. The rearrangement joins TRBV12-3 or TRBV12-4 to TRBJ2-5, with TRBD2 matching 15 bases. The CDR3 runs to 16 residues. V shed 1 base and J 5 bases; nucleotides not matched to a gene: 2. The CDR3 sequence: CASSLEGLAGGETQYF. In DNA, the CDR3 is TGTGCCAGCAGTTTAGAGGGACTAGCGGGAGGCGAGACCCAGTACTTC.

To note about this clonotype: A read error may be the cause here, since a much bigger clone is one base away. V is TRBV20-1 and J is TRBJ1-5; TRBD1 aligns across 7 bases. This CDR3 contains 17 residues. CDR1 DFQATT and CDR2 SNEGSKA come from the germline V gene (reference sequence). The CDR3 nucleotides read TGCAGTACTAGCGTGACAGGGAGGAGTACCGGCAATCAGCCCCAGCATTTT. This sequence encodes CSTSVTGRSTGNQPQHF.

The rearrangement joins TRBV28 to TRBJ1-5; 9 nucleotides match TRBD1. J was trimmed by 6 bases and V by 6 bases; bases with no gene match: 6. This CDR3 is built from 14 residues. Germline assignment: CDR1 MDHEN and CDR2 SYDVKM. As DNA, the CDR3 is TGTGCCAGCAGAGGACAGGGGTCGGCTCAGCCCCAGCATTTT. It codes for CASRGQGSAQPQHF.

The sample holds a few counts of this clonotype. This rearrangement joins TRBV4-3 to TRBJ2-1; 11 bases line up with TRBD2. CDR1 and CDR2 (germline): LGHNA, YSLEER. V trimming: 0 bases; J trimming: 7 bases; junction bases outside the gene matches: 11. This CDR3 has 18 residues. In nucleotides, the CDR3 is TGCGCCAGCAGCCAAGATAGAGTAGCGGGAGGGCCCGGGAATGAGCAGTTCTTC. Translation gives CASSQDRVAGGPGNEQFF.

The rearrangement joins TRBV5-1 to TRBJ1-4; 9 bases match TRBD1. The V segment lost 4 bases and the J segment 7 bases; nucleotides outside the gene matches: 8. Germline V gene data show CDR1 as SGHRS and CDR2 as YFSETQ. The CDR3 covers 15 residues. The CDR3 nucleotides are TGCGCCAGCAGCACACTACAGGGGGCCTCTGAAAAACTGTTTTTT. It encodes CASSTLQGASEKLFF.

This clonotype was detected many times. This rearrangement joins TRBV7-3 to TRBJ2-7; D may be TRBD2 (6 bases). Germline values: CDR1 SGHTA, CDR2 FQGTGA. This CDR3 has 14 amino acids. Trimming took 2 bases from V and 5 from J, leaving 13 bases between them. CDR3 sequence: CASSLQGTSNEQYF. CDR3 DNA: TGTGCCAGCAGCTTACAAGGGACTTCCAACGAGCAGTACTTC.